These T cell receptor beta chains were read from a single sample in a study of blood T cell repertoires in COVID-19. Assay used: immunoSEQ multiplex PCR; TCRdb lists only in-frame clones, some missing. The sample gives roughly 260,000 clones, approximately 89% of which show up once; over 7.5% is in the top ten. The specimen was peripheral blood. Receptors were obtained from a man aged 40-50 years who had recovered from COVID-19. CDR3s include the opening cysteine and the closing phenylalanine or tryptophan. The D gene is left open where the match is weak. Some rows mark clone size as missing; the rest say once, few, many or name a class of expanded clone.

clone size: .
D gene: .
J gene: TRBJ2-7
V gene: TRBV6-6
CDR3 protein: CASSTLTSYEQYF
CDR3 DNA: TGTGCCAGCAGCACTCTCACTAGCTACGAGCAGTACTTC

clone size: .
D gene: TRBD1
J gene: TRBJ2-2
V gene: TRBV4-2
CDR3 protein: CASSQWTGDTGELFF
CDR3 DNA: TGTGCCAGCAGCCAATGGACAGGGGACACCGGGGAGCTGTTTTTT

clone size: .
D gene: .
J gene: TRBJ1-1
V gene: TRBV9
CDR3 protein: CASRTGPNTEAFF
CDR3 DNA: TGTGCCAGCAGGACAGGACCGAACACTGAAGCTTTCTTT

clone size: .
D gene: TRBD1
J gene: TRBJ2-2
V gene: TRBV7-9
CDR3 protein: CASSLERQGGAGELFF
CDR3 DNA: TGTGCCAGCAGCCTAGAACGACAGGGGGGTGCCGGGGAGCTGTTTTTT

clone size: .
D gene: .
J gene: TRBJ1-5
V gene: TRBV5-4
CDR3 protein: CASSFRAYSNQPQHF
CDR3 DNA: TGTGCCAGCAGCTTCCGAGCCTATAGCAATCAGCCCCAGCATTTT

clone size: .
D gene: .
J gene: TRBJ1-1
V gene: TRBV21-1
CDR3 protein: CASRRGENTEAFF
CDR3 DNA: TGTGCCAGCAGGCGGGGGGAGAACACTGAAGCTTTCTTT

clone size: .
D gene: .
J gene: TRBJ2-7
V gene: TRBV18
CDR3 protein: CASSPTVYEQYF
CDR3 DNA: TGTGCCAGCTCACCAACAGTCTACGAGCAGTACTTC

clone size: .
D gene: TRBD2
J gene: TRBJ2-2
V gene: TRBV28
CDR3 protein: CASSTGTSGTGELFF
CDR3 DNA: TGTGCCAGCAGCACCGGGACTAGCGGCACCGGGGAGCTGTTTTTT

clone size: .
D gene: .
J gene: TRBJ1-1
V gene: TRBV2
CDR3 protein: CASSDRASTEAFF
CDR3 DNA: TGTGCCAGCAGTGACAGGGCGAGCACTGAAGCTTTCTTT

clone size: .
D gene: TRBD1
J gene: TRBJ1-5
V gene: TRBV19
CDR3 protein: CASSPDRNQPQHF
CDR3 DNA: TGTGCCAGTAGTCCGGACAGGAATCAGCCCCAGCATTTT

clone size: .
D gene: TRBD1
J gene: TRBJ2-1
V gene: TRBV16
CDR3 protein: CASSPTGFSYNEQFF
CDR3 DNA: TGTGCCAGCAGCCCGACAGGGTTCTCCTACAATGAGCAGTTCTTC

clone size: .
D gene: .
J gene: TRBJ2-5
V gene: TRBV6-5
CDR3 protein: CASSQGNSYQETQYF
CDR3 DNA: TGTGCCAGCAGTCAGGGAAACAGTTACCAAGAGACCCAGTACTTC

clone size: .
D gene: TRBD1
J gene: TRBJ1-1
V gene: TRBV23-1
CDR3 protein: CASSQSPGGMHTEAFF
CDR3 DNA: TGCGCCAGCAGTCAATCGCCAGGGGGCATGCACACTGAAGCTTTCTTT

clone size: .
D gene: .
J gene: TRBJ2-7
V gene: TRBV7-9
CDR3 protein: CASSPGDSYEQYF
CDR3 DNA: TGTGCCAGCAGCCCGGGGGATTCCTACGAGCAGTACTTC

clone size: .
D gene: TRBD2
J gene: TRBJ2-1
V gene: TRBV7-6
CDR3 protein: CASSLGLASSNEQFF
CDR3 DNA: TGTGCCAGCAGCTTGGGACTAGCCTCGTCGAATGAGCAGTTCTTC

clone size: .
D gene: TRBD1
J gene: TRBJ2-7
V gene: TRBV18
CDR3 protein: CASSPPGQPYEQYF
CDR3 DNA: TGTGCCAGCTCACCACCGGGACAGCCGTACGAGCAGTACTTC

clone size: .
D gene: .
J gene: TRBJ1-1
V gene: TRBV12-3/TRBV12-4
CDR3 protein: CASSFRTEAFF
CDR3 DNA: TGTGCCAGCAGTTTTCGCACTGAAGCTTTCTTT

clone size: .
D gene: .
J gene: TRBJ1-2
V gene: TRBV5-1
CDR3 protein: CASSSGVPPYGYTF
CDR3 DNA: TGCGCCAGCAGTTCGGGAGTTCCACCCTATGGCTACACCTTC

clone size: .
D gene: TRBD2
J gene: TRBJ2-1
V gene: TRBV5-4
CDR3 protein: CASSGASGGFYNEQFF
CDR3 DNA: TGTGCCAGCAGCGGGGCTAGCGGGGGCTTCTACAATGAGCAGTTCTTC

clone size: .
D gene: TRBD1
J gene: TRBJ2-1
V gene: TRBV24-1
CDR3 protein: CATSDSGTGSINEQFF
CDR3 DNA: TGTGCCACCAGTGATAGTGGGACAGGGTCGATCAATGAGCAGTTCTTC

clone size: .
D gene: .
J gene: TRBJ2-2
V gene: TRBV5-4
CDR3 protein: CASSRQTTITGELFF
CDR3 DNA: TGTGCCAGCAGCCGACAGACCACAATCACCGGGGAGCTGTTTTTT

clone size: .
D gene: .
J gene: TRBJ2-2
V gene: TRBV5-5
CDR3 protein: CASSSPGNTGELFF
CDR3 DNA: TGTGCCAGCAGCTCCCCAGGGAACACCGGGGAGCTGTTTTTT

clone size: .
D gene: .
J gene: TRBJ2-5
V gene: TRBV5-1
CDR3 protein: CASSINQETQYF
CDR3 DNA: TGCGCCAGCAGCATAAACCAAGAGACCCAGTACTTC

clone size: .
D gene: .
J gene: TRBJ1-2
V gene: TRBV19
CDR3 protein: CASRSGANYGYTF
CDR3 DNA: TGTGCCAGTAGGTCAGGGGCTAACTATGGCTACACCTTC

clone size: .
D gene: .
J gene: TRBJ1-3
V gene: TRBV29-1
CDR3 protein: CSVERGDTIYF
CDR3 DNA: TGCAGCGTTGAACGGGGAGACACCATATATTTT

clone size: .
D gene: TRBD2
J gene: TRBJ2-1
V gene: TRBV6-5
CDR3 protein: CASSYEGRAVNEQFF
CDR3 DNA: TGTGCCAGCAGTTATGAGGGGAGGGCCGTAAATGAGCAGTTCTTC

clone size: .
D gene: TRBD2
J gene: TRBJ2-1
V gene: TRBV2
CDR3 protein: CASSEEVTSGRGQFF
CDR3 DNA: TGTGCCAGCAGTGAAGAAGTAACTAGCGGGAGGGGGCAGTTCTTC

clone size: once
D gene: .
J gene: TRBJ1-1
V gene: TRBV30
CDR3 protein: CACRLGGLGTEAFF
CDR3 DNA: TGTGCCTGCCGCCTGGGGGGGTTGGGCACTGAAGCTTTCTTT

clone size: .
D gene: .
J gene: TRBJ1-2
V gene: TRBV6-2/TRBV6-3
CDR3 protein: CASSFDRSNYGYTF
CDR3 DNA: TGTGCCAGCAGTTTTGACAGATCTAACTATGGCTACACCTTC

clone size: few
D gene: .
J gene: TRBJ1-5
V gene: TRBV30
CDR3 protein: CAWSGKAGRNQPQHF
CDR3 DNA: TGTGCCTGGAGTGGGAAGGCGGGGCGAAATCAGCCCCAGCATTTT